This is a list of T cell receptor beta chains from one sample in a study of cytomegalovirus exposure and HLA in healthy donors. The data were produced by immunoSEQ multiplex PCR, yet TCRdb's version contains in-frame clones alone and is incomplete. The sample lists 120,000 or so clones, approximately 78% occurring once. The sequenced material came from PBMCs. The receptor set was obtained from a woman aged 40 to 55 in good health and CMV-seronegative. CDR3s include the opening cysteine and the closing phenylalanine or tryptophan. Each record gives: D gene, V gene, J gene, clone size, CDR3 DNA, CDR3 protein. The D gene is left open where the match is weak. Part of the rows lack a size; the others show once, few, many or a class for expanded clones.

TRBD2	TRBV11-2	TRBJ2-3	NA	TGTGCCAGCAGCCAAGGCGGAGCGGGAGGACTGTATTTT	CASSQGGAGGLYF
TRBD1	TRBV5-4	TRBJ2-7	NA	TGTGCCAGCAGTCGGGACAGCTACGAGCAGTACTTC	CASSRDSYEQYF
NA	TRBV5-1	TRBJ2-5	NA	TGCGCCAGCAGCTTGGGGGGGGGCGCTCTACAAGAGACCCAGTACTTC	CASSLGGGALQETQYF
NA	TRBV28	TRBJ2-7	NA	TGTGCCAGCAGTCGACTCCCCTACGAGCAGTACTTC	CASSRLPYEQYF
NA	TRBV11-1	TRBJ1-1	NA	TGTGCCAGCAGCTTCCTACTTACGAACACTGAAGCTTTCTTT	CASSFLLTNTEAFF
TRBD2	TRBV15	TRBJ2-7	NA	TGTGCCACCAGCAGAGACAGGCTTGGGGGGGGGACCTACGAGCAGTACTTC	CATSRDRLGGGTYEQYF
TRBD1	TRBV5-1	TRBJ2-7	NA	TGCGCCAGCAACCCCGGTAGCGGACAGGGAAGCGCCTACGAGCAGTACTTC	CASNPGSGQGSAYEQYF
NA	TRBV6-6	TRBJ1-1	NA	TGTGCCAGCAGTTACTCGAAAGGCGGGAACACTGAAGCTTTCTTT	CASSYSKGGNTEAFF
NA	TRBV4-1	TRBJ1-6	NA	TGCGCCAGCAGCCGGGTGCAGGATAATTCACCCCTCCACTTT	CASSRVQDNSPLHF
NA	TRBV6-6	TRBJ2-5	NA	TGTGCCAGCAGTGATGACAGAGGTACGACCCAGTACTTC	CASSDDRGTTQYF
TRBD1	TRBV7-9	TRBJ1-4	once	TGTGCCAGCAGTTCGGGACAGGGCAATGAAAAACTGTTTTTT	CASSSGQGNEKLFF
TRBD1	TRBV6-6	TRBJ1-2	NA	TGTGCCACCTCCCCGGGACAGGGTTATGGCTACACCTTC	CATSPGQGYGYTF
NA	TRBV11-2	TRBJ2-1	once	TGTGCCAGCAGCTTATCGCGACTAGTGAACAATGAGCAGTTCTTC	CASSLSRLVNNEQFF
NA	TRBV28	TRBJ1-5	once	TGTGCCAGCAGTTGGCCTAGCAATCAGCCCCAGCATTTT	CASSWPSNQPQHF
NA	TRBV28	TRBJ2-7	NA	TGTGCCAGCAGTTCGACACTAGGCTACGAGCAGTACTTC	CASSSTLGYEQYF
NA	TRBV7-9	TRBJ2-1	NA	TGTGCCAGCAGCGGAGTAGGAAAGAGCTCCTACAATGAGCAGTTCTTC	CASSGVGKSSYNEQFF
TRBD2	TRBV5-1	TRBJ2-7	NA	TGCGCCAGCCGCCAGCGGGAGGGCCACGAGCAGTACTTC	CASRQREGHEQYF
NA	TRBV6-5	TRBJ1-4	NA	TGTGCCAGCAGTTACGAACAGGGAAGGGAAAAACTGTTTTTT	CASSYEQGREKLFF
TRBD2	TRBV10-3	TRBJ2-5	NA	TGTGCCATCAGTGAGAGACTAGCAGAGACCCAGTACTTC	CAISERLAETQYF
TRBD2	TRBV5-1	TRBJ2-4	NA	TGCGCCAGCAGCCAGCTACTAGCGGGAGTCAAAAACAGTCAGTACTTC	CASSQLLAGVKNSQYF
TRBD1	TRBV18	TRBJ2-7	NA	TGTGCCAGCTCACTATCGACAGGGGGTCACGAGCAGTACTTC	CASSLSTGGHEQYF
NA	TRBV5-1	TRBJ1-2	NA	TGCGCCAGCAGCCTGTCTCAGGGGAATAGTGGCTACACCTTC	CASSLSQGNSGYTF
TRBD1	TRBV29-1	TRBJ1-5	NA	TGCAGCGTTAGCTATACAGGGGGCAATCAGCCCCAGCATTTT	CSVSYTGGNQPQHF
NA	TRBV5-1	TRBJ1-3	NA	TGCGCCAGCAGCTTGGCCCTGTCGAGCTCTGGAAACACCATATATTTT	CASSLALSSSGNTIYF
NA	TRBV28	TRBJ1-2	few	TGTGCCAGCATATCCCTCGGTGGCGGAGGCTATGGCTACACCTTC	CASISLGGGGYGYTF
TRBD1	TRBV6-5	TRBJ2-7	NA	TGTGCCAGCAGCCGACAGGGCGGCCCCTACGAGCAGTACTTC	CASSRQGGPYEQYF
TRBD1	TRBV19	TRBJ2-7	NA	TGTGCCAGTACCCCTCGGGACAGGGGCTCCTACGAGCAGTACTTC	CASTPRDRGSYEQYF
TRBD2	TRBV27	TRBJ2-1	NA	TGTGCCAGCAGCCGGACTAGCGGGAGGGCCCGGAATCTCAATGAGCAGTTCTTC	CASSRTSGRARNLNEQFF
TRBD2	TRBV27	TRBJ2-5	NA	TGTGCCAGCAGTCCCGGGGGGACGGACCAAGAGACCCAGTACTTC	CASSPGGTDQETQYF
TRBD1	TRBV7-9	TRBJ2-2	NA	TGTGCCAGCAGCCGGACAGGGCCCCCTCACACCGGGGAGCTGTTTTTT	CASSRTGPPHTGELFF
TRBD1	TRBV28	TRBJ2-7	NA	TGTGCCAGCAGTTTAGCGGGGACAGGAGCCTACGAGCAGTACTTC	CASSLAGTGAYEQYF
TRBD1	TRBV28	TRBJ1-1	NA	TGTGCCAGCAGTTCTCATGTGGTGGGCCGGGACAGGGCCGCGACTGAAGCTTTCTTT	CASSSHVVGRDRAATEAFF
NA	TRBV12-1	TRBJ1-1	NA	TGTGCCAGCAGCTCCCACCGGGAAGCTTTCTTT	CASSSHREAFF
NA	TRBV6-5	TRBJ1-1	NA	TGTGCCAGCAGTTACTCGGGCGGGGGCCTTAACACTGAAGCTTTCTTT	CASSYSGGGLNTEAFF
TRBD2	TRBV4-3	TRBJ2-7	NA	TGCGCCAGCAGCCAAGAACGGGGTAGCGGGAGTTACGAGCAGTACTTC	CASSQERGSGSYEQYF
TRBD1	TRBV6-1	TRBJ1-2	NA	TGTGCCAGCTTCATTGGGACAGGGTCGGTCTCCCACACCTTC	CASFIGTGSVSHTF
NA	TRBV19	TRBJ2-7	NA	TGTGCCAGTCAACAGGACAACTCCTACGAGCAGTACTTC	CASQQDNSYEQYF
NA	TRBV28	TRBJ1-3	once	TGTGCCAGCAGTGCCTGGACAGAGGGCTCTGGAAACACCATATATTTT	CASSAWTEGSGNTIYF
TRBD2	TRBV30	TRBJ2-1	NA	TGTGCCTGGAGCGTTAGGGTAGCGGGAGAAGTCAATGAGCAGTTCTTC	CAWSVRVAGEVNEQFF
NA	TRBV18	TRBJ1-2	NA	TGTGCCAGCTCACCAGAGACAAACTATGGCTACACCTTC	CASSPETNYGYTF
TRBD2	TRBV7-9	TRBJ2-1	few	TGTGCCAGCAGCGTAGCGGGCGAGCAGTTCTTC	CASSVAGEQFF
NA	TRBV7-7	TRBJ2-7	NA	TGTGCTAGCAGCCCTTCCGTAGTCTCCGAGCAGTACTTC	CASSPSVVSEQYF
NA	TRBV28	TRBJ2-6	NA	TGTGCCAGCAGTTTCTTTGTGGCCAACGTCCTGACTTTC	CASSFFVANVLTF
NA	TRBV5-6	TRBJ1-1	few	TGTGCCAGCAGCCTTGAACCCGGGGTGGGCACTGAAGCTTTCTTT	CASSLEPGVGTEAFF
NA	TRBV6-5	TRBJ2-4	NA	TGTGCCAGCAGCCAACAGGATACCAAAAACAGTCAGTACTTC	CASSQQDTKNSQYF
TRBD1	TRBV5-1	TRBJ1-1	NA	TGCGCCAGCAGTCATCAGGGGGAAAGCGACACTGAAGCTTTCTTT	CASSHQGESDTEAFF
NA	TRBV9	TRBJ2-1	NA	TGTGCCAGCAGCCCCACGGTACAGGGCGTCTCTGAGCAGTTCTTC	CASSPTVQGVSEQFF
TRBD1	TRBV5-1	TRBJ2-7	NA	TGCGCCAGCAGCTTGGGGCTCACCGGGACAGTAGTCTACGAGCAGTACTTC	CASSLGLTGTVVYEQYF
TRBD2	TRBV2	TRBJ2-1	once	TGTGCCAGCAGTAGACTAGCGAGACACAATGAGCAGTTCTTC	CASSRLARHNEQFF
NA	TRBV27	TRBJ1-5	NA	TGTGCCAGCAGTTTACCGGGAAGGCAGCCCCAGCATTTT	CASSLPGRQPQHF
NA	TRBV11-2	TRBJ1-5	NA	TGTGCCAGCAGCTTAGAATCGGGTCAGTCCCAGCATTTT	CASSLESGQSQHF
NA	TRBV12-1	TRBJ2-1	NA	TGTGCCAGCAGCGGGGGACTAGCGGGAGAAAGGAGAGGTGGGAATGAGCAGTTCTTC	CASSGGLAGERRGGNEQFF
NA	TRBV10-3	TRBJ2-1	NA	TGTGCCATCAGTGGGACATATAATGAGCAGTTCTTC	CAISGTYNEQFF
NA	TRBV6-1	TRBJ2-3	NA	TGTGCCAGCAGTGAACGCGGGGTATTACGGGATACGCAGTATTTT	CASSERGVLRDTQYF
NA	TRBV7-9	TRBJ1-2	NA	TGTGCCAGCAGCGGGGGGTATAACTATGGCTACACCTTC	CASSGGYNYGYTF
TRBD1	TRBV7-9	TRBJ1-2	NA	TGTGCCAGCAGCTTAATGGAAGGGGGCGCGGGTGGCTACACCTTC	CASSLMEGGAGGYTF
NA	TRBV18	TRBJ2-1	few	TGTGCCAGCTCACCCTTCGCGAGTTCCTACAATGAGCAGTTCTTC	CASSPFASSYNEQFF
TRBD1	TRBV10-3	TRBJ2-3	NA	TGTGCCATCAGAGAACAGGGGGATTATACAGATACGCAGTATTTT	CAIREQGDYTDTQYF
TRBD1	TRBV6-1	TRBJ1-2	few	TGTGCCAGCAGTAGCCAGGGGGGTTCGAGCGGCTACACCTTC	CASSSQGGSSGYTF